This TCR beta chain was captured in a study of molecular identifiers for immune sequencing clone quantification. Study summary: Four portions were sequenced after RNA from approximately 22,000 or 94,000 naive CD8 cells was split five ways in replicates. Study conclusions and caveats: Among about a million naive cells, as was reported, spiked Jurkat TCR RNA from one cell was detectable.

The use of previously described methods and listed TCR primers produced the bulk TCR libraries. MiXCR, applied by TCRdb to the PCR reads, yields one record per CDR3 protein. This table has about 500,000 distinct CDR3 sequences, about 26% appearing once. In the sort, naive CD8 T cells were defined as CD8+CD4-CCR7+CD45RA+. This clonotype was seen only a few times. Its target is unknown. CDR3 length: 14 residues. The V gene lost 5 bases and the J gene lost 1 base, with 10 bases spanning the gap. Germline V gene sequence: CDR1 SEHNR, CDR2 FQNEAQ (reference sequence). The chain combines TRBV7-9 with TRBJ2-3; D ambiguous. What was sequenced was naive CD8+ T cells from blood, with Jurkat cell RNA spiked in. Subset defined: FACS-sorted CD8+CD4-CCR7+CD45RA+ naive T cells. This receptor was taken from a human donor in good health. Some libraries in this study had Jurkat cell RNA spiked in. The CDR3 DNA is TGTGCCAGCAGCCCAAGACTCCGCACAGATACGCAGTATTTT. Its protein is CASSPRLRTDTQYF.